This note documents a single T cell receptor (beta chain) sequence. The antigen is unknown. Indicated treatment: roughly 11-day PBMC culture with coronavirus spike peptide pools or control peptides (ViraFEST assay). Cultured CD4+ T-cell DNA underwent Oncomine TCR Beta short-read sequencing. TCRdb fed the PCR reads into MiXCR, producing one record per CDR3 protein. Of about 26,000 distinct CDR3 sequences in the sample, 55% to 70% were seen once. These data come from a study of vaccination and CD4 T cells after COVID-19. Study-level information: Control cultures used a CEFX viral epitope pool, an HIV-1 Nef peptide pool, or no peptide.

The study, taken as a whole, reports: Investigators enrolled relatively few convalescent patients and included no early post-infection timepoints. The study found that a median approximately 86% of reactive clones in convalescent patients appeared only post-vaccination.

Trimming shortened V by 3 bases and J by 0 bases, and 24 bases separated the two germline ends. Germline V gene sequence: CDR1 KGHSH, CDR2 LQKENI. The CDR3 sequence is 21 residues long. The chain joins TRBV18 to TRBJ2-6, with TRBD1 as a possible D gene (6 bases). The TCR sequence derives from a human donor who had recovered from COVID-19. The sample taken for sequencing was CD4+ T cells from blood, cultured in vitro. The DNA of the CDR3 is TGTGCCAGCTCACCGACACCCAGGACGGACAGCAGTCCCTCTGGGGCCAACGTCCTGACTTTC. Translation: CASSPTPRTDSSPSGANVLTF.